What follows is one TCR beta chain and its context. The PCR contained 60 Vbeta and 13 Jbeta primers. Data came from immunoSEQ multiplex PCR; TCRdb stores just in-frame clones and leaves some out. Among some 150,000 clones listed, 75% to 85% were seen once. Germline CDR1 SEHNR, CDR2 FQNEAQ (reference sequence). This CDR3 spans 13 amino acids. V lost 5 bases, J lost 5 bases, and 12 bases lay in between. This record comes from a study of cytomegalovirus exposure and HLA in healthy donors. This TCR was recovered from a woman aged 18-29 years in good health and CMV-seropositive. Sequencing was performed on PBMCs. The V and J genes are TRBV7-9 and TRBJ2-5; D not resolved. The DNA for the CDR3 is TGTGCCAGCAGCCACGAGGTAGCCGAGACCCAGTACTTC. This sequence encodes CASSHEVAETQYF.